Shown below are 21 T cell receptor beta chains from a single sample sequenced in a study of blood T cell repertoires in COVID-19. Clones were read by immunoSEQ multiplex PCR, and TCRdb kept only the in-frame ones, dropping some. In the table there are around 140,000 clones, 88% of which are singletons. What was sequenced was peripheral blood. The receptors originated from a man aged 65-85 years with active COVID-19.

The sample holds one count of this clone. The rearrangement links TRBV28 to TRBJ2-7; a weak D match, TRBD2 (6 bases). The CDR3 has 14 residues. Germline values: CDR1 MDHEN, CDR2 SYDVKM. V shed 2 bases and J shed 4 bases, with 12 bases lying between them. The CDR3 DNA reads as TGTGCCAGCAGTTTAGGGGGACTCTATTACGAGCAGTACTTC. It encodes CASSLGGLYYEQYF.

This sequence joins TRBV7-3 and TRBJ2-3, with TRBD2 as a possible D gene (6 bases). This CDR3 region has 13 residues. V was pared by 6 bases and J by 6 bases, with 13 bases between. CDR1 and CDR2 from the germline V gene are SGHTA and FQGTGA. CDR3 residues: CASRPTSIDTQYF. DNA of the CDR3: TGTGCCAGCAGGCCGACTAGTATTGATACGCAGTATTTT.

This CDR3 is CASKSRPEAYNEQFF. Written as DNA, the CDR3 is TGTGCCAGTAAGTCCAGGCCAGAAGCCTACAATGAGCAGTTCTTC. The J gene is TRBJ2-1, the V gene TRBV19; D is ambiguous. Germline V gene sequence: CDR1 LNHDA, CDR2 SQIVND (reference sequence). This CDR3 is 15 amino acids long. Trimming pared 7 bases from V and 2 bases from J, leaving 15 bases between.

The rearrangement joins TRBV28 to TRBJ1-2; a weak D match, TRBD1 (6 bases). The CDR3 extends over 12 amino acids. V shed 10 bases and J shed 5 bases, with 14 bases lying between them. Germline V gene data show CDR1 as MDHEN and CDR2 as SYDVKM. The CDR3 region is CAIQGSRYGYTF. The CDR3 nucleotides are TGTGCCATACAGGGTTCTCGGTATGGCTACACCTTC.

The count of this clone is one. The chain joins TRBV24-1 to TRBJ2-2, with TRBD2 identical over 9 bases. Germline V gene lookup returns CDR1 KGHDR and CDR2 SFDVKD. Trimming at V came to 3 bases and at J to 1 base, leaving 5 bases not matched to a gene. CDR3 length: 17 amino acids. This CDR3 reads CATSDPTSGRNTGELFF. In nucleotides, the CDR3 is TGTGCCACCAGTGATCCTACTAGCGGGCGGAACACCGGGGAGCTGTTTTTT.

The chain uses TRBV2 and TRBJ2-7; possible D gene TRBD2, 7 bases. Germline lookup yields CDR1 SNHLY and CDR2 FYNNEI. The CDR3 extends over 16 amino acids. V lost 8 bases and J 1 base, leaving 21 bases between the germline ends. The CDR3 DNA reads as TGTGCCAGCGGGTTGGGGAGGGGGGCTACGTCCTACGAGCAGTACTTC. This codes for CASGLGRGATSYEQYF.

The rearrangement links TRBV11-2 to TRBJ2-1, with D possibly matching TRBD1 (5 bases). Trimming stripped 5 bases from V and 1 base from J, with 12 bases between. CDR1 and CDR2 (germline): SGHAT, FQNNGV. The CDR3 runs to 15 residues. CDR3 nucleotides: TGTGCCAGCAGCACAGACCAGGGTTCCTACAATGAGCAGTTCTTC. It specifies CASSTDQGSYNEQFF.

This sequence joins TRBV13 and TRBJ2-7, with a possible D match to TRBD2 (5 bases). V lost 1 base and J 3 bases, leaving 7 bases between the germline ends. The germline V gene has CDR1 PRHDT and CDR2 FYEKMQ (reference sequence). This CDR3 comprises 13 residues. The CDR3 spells CASSLERSYEQYF. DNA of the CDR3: TGTGCCAGCAGCTTAGAGCGGAGCTACGAGCAGTACTTC.

CDR3 sequence reads: CASSLGTLSGANVLTF. CDR3 nucleotide sequence: TGTGCCAGCAGCTTGGGGACACTCTCTGGGGCCAACGTCCTGACTTTC. This chain joins TRBV5-6 and TRBJ2-6; possible D gene TRBD1, 5 bases. This CDR3 is 16 amino acids long. V was pared by 0 bases and J by 0 bases, with 7 bases between. Per the germline V gene, CDR1 is SGHDT and CDR2 is YYEEEE.

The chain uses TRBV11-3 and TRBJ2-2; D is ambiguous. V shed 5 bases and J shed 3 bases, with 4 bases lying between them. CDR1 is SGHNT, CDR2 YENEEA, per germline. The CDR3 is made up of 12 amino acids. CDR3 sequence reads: CASSLDTGELFF. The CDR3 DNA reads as TGTGCCAGCAGCCTCGACACCGGGGAGCTGTTTTTT.

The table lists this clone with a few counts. The CDR3, as DNA: TGTGCCAGCAGTTACTCTGCAGGGGGCAGCTATGGCTACACCTTC. Protein: CASSYSAGGSYGYTF. The chain is built from TRBV6-6 and TRBJ1-2, with 8 bases aligning to TRBD1. Germline CDR1 MNHNY, CDR2 SVGAGI (reference sequence). The CDR3 is made up of 15 amino acids. V lost 0 bases to trimming and J lost 4 bases; unmatched junction nucleotides: 4.

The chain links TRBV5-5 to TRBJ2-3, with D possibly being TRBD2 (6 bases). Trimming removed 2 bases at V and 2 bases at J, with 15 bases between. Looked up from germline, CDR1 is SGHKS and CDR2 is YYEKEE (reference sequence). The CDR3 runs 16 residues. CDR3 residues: CASSFTGTQNTDTQYF. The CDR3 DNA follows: TGTGCCAGCAGCTTCACCGGGACTCAAAACACAGATACGCAGTATTTT.

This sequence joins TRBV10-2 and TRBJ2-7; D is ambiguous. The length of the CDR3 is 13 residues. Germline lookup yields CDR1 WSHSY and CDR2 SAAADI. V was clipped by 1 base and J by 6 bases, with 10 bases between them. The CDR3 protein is CASSELEAGEQYF. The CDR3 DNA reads TGCGCCAGCAGTGAGTTAGAGGCCGGCGAGCAGTACTTC.

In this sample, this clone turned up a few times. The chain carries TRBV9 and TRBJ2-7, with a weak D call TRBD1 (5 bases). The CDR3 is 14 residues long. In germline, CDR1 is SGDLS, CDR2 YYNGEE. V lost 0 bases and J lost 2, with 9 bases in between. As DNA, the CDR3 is TGTGCCAGCAGCGTAGGCAAAGGGGCCTACGAGCAGTACTTC. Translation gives CASSVGKGAYEQYF.

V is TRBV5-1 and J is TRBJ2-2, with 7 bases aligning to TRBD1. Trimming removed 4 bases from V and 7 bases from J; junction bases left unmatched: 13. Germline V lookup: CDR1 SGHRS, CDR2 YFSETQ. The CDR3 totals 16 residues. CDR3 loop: CASSPGDRAGGGELFF. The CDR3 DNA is TGCGCCAGCAGCCCCGGCGACAGGGCGGGTGGCGGGGAGCTGTTTTTT. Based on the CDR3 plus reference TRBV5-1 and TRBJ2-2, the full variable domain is KAGVTQTPRYLIKTRGQQVTLSCSPISGHRSVSWYQQTPGQGLQFLFEYFSETQRNKGNFPGRFSGRQFSNSRSEMNVSTLELGDSALYLCASSPGDRAGGGELFFGEGSRLTVL.

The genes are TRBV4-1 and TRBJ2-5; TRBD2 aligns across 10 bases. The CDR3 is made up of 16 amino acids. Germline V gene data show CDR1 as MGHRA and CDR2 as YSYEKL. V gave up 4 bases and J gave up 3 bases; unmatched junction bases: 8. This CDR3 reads CASSPFGLAGEETQYF. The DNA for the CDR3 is TGCGCCAGCAGCCCCTTTGGGCTAGCGGGAGAAGAGACCCAGTACTTC.

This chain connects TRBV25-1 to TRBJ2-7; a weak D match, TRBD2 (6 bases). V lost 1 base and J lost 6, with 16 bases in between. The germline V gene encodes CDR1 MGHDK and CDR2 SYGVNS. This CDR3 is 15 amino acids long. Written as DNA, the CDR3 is TGTGCCAGCAGTGAATTCTCCCCAGGGAGGCTCGAGCAGTACTTC. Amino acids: CASSEFSPGRLEQYF.

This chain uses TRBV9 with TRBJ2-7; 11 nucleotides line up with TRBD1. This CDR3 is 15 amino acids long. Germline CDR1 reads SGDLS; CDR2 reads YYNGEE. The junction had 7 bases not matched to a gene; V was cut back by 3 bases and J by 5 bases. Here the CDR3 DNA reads TGTGCCAGCAGCGCCCGGACAGGGGGCGGCGACGAGCAGTACTTC. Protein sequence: CASSARTGGGDEQYF.

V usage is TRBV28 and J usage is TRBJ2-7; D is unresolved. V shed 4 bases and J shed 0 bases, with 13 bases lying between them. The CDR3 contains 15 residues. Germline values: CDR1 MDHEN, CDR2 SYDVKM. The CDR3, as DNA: TGTGCCAGCAGTTCCAGTCAGGTCAGCTCCTACGAGCAGTACTTC. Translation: CASSSSQVSSYEQYF.

The CDR3 DNA reads TGTGCCAGCAGCCTACCGATGGGAATCGACAGGTCCATTCGTGAAGCTTTCTTT. It yields the protein CASSLPMGIDRSIREAFF. This rearrangement joins TRBV7-9 to TRBJ1-1; perhaps TRBD1 as D (6 bases). V was clipped by 5 bases and J by 7 bases, with 29 bases between them. The length of the CDR3 is 18 residues. Germline CDR1 is SEHNR and CDR2 is FQNEAQ (reference sequence).

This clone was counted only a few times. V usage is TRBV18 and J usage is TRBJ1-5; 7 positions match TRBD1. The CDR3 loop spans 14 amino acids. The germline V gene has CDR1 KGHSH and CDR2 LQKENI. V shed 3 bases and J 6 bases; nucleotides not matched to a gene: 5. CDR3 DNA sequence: TGTGCCAGCTCACCGACAGGGTATTTTCAGCCCCAGCATTTT. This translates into CASSPTGYFQPQHF.